This T cell receptor beta chain was sequenced for a study of T-cell reconstitution after alpha-beta-depleted transplantation in children. Germline CDR1 reads DFQATT; CDR2 reads SNEGSKA (reference sequence). The CDR3 covers 12 residues. The V segment lost 8 bases and the J segment 1 base; nucleotides outside the gene matches: 4. This clonotype turned up a few times. Its specificity is unknown. The library targeted TCRbeta and was prepared with unique molecular identifiers. TCRdb ran MiXCR on the PCR reads and lists one entry per CDR3 protein. Here the sample spans approximately 520,000 distinct CDR3 sequences, 9.5% to 12% being singletons. Whole-study findings and limits: Elevated TCRbeta diversity at day 60 was traced, in some patients, to surviving recipient T cells and thymic progenitors. When one year had passed after transplant, most T-cell counts and diversity came from newly produced T cells. By about two months after transplant, alpha-beta T cells reportedly arose from several hundred graft clones that had expanded.

The source is a female patient aged 2 to 10 who had a stem cell transplant for aplastic anemia, so the T cells may come from the graft donor. The sequences come from PBMCs, mostly from graft donor cells, collected 180 days after TCRalphabeta/CD19-depleted stem cell transplant. The chain joins TRBV20-1 to TRBJ1-1; 7 bases align to TRBD1. In nucleotides, the CDR3 is TGCAGTCCAGGGGGTACGAACACTGAAGCTTTCTTT. It is translated as CSPGGTNTEAFF.